Each of the 20 T cell receptor beta chains below was sequenced from the same sample in a study of T cell responses to AZD1222 COVID-19 vaccine. Measured with immunoSEQ multiplex PCR; TCRdb has only the in-frame clones, and not every one. The repertoire holds around 120,000 clones, with approximately 85% as singletons. The specimen comprised peripheral blood, sampled on day 0 of AZD1222 vaccination. The source is an adult in good health.

The chain uses TRBV19 and TRBJ1-1; no firm D call. The CDR3 has 12 residues. CDR1 is LNHDA and CDR2 is SQIVND in the germline V gene (reference sequence). Trimming left V 6 bases short and J 3 bases short, with 8 bases between. In DNA, the CDR3 is TGTGCCAGTAGGGAGGGTTACACTGAAGCTTTCTTT. It codes for CASREGYTEAFF.

This clone turned up a few times. This chain joins TRBV10-3 and TRBJ2-1; tentative D call: TRBD2 (6 bases). The CDR3 has 13 amino acids. Trimming stripped 2 bases from V and 5 bases from J, with 7 bases between. Germline V gene sequence: CDR1 ENHRY, CDR2 SYGVKD. The DNA for the CDR3 is TGTGCCATCAGTGAGCGGGGGAACAATGAGCAGTTCTTC. It encodes CAISERGNNEQFF.

This clone turned up a few times. This rearrangement joins TRBV27 to TRBJ1-1; 7 nucleotides align to TRBD1. This CDR3 region has 13 residues. The germline gives CDR1 MNHEY, CDR2 SMNVEV (reference sequence). The J segment lost 5 bases and the V segment lost 6 bases, leaving 6 bases of the junction unmatched. The CDR3 bases are TGTGCCAGCAGGCCCGACAGGGCGACTGAAGCTTTCTTT. Translation: CASRPDRATEAFF.

In its sample, this clone was seen once. The chain uses TRBV13 and TRBJ1-6; the D gene is possibly TRBD1 (6 bases). This CDR3 comprises 17 residues. Germline loops: CDR1 PRHDT, CDR2 FYEKMQ (reference sequence). V lost 1 base and J lost 10, with 20 bases in between. The CDR3, as DNA: TGTGCCAGCAGCTTAGCCACAGGGAGGGTGGTAAAATCACCCCTCCACTTT. This encodes CASSLATGRVVKSPLHF.

This clone has a single count. The rearrangement links TRBV7-2 to TRBJ2-3, with D tentatively TRBD1 (5 bases). The CDR3 runs 15 residues. V was shortened by 5 bases and J by 2 bases, with 14 bases between the two germline ends. Per the germline V gene, CDR1 is SGHTA and CDR2 is FQGNSA. The CDR3 nucleotides read TGTGCCAGCAGCCCGCGACAGAGTAACACAGATACGCAGTATTTT. It translates to CASSPRQSNTDTQYF.

In its sample, this clone was seen once. The CDR3 loop reads CASSPWGLVGNIQYF. CDR3 coding DNA: TGTGCCAGCAGCCCTTGGGGACTAGTGGGGAACATTCAGTACTTC. This chain connects TRBV7-3 to TRBJ2-4, with TRBD2 matching 8 bases. The germline gives CDR1 SGHTA, CDR2 FQGTGA. Trimming cost V 5 bases and J 7 bases; bases outside gene matches: 10. This CDR3 contains 15 residues.

The genes are TRBV6-4 and TRBJ2-5; 9 bases align to TRBD2. Germline values: CDR1 MRHNA, CDR2 SNTAGT. This CDR3 contains 15 residues. The ends lost 6 bases at V and 4 bases at J; junction bases unmatched: 9. CDR3 region: CASRTRASGAETQYF. The CDR3 DNA is TGTGCCAGCAGGACCCGGGCTAGCGGGGCAGAGACCCAGTACTTC.

The chain is built from TRBV9 and TRBJ1-3, with 9 bases fitting TRBD1. The V and J ends lost 4 bases and 0 bases, in that order; junction bases with no gene match: 5. The CDR3 totals 16 residues. CDR1 is SGDLS, CDR2 YYNGEE, per germline. CDR3 DNA: TGTGCCAGCAGCCATGGACAGGGGAGCTCTGGAAACACCATATATTTT. Translated: CASSHGQGSSGNTIYF.

The rearrangement links TRBV6-5 to TRBJ1-1; D ambiguous. The V end was cut by 0 bases, the J end by 1 base, with 6 bases between. CDR1 MNHEY and CDR2 SVGAGI come from the germline V gene. The CDR3 is made up of 14 amino acids. The CDR3 region has the DNA TGTGCCAGCAGTTACTCGAGGTGGAACACTGAAGCTTTCTTT. Amino acids: CASSYSRWNTEAFF.

The chain has TRBV7-3 and TRBJ2-5; maybe TRBD2 (5 bases). V was trimmed by 5 bases and J by 3 bases, leaving 13 bases between them. Germline V gene data show CDR1 as SGHTA and CDR2 as FQGTGA. The CDR3 is made up of 14 amino acids. The CDR3, as DNA: TGTGCCAGCAGCCCCAGACTAACCAAAGAGACCCAGTACTTC. Encoded protein: CASSPRLTKETQYF. The variable domain in full, with the rest retrieved from reference TRBV7-3 and TRBJ2-5, is GAGVSQTPSNKVTEKGKYVELRCDPISGHTALYWYRQSLGQGPEFLIYFQGTGAADDSGLPNDRFFAVRPEGSVSTLKIQRTERGDSAVYLCASSPRLTKETQYFGPGTRLLVL.

The rearrangement links TRBV7-9 to TRBJ1-4; D is undetermined. V shed 4 bases and J shed 2 bases, with 14 bases lying between them. This CDR3 contains 16 residues. Germline assignment: CDR1 SEHNR and CDR2 FQNEAQ (reference sequence). CDR3 bases: TGTGCCAGCAGCTCTGGACGTGGAGGGACTAATGAAAAACTGTTTTTT. This codes for CASSSGRGGTNEKLFF.

The chain carries TRBV5-1 and TRBJ2-7; the match to TRBD2 covers 7 bases. Germline-derived CDR1 and CDR2 are SGHRS and YFSETQ. There are 14 residues in the CDR3. The V gene end was trimmed by 0 bases and the J gene end by 4 bases; junction bases not matched to a gene: 4. CDR3 sequence: CASSLVAGVYEQYF. CDR3 in DNA: TGCGCCAGCAGCTTGGTGGCGGGAGTGTACGAGCAGTACTTC.

The chain employs TRBV30 and TRBJ1-2, with TRBD1 identical over 7 bases. The CDR3 runs 13 residues. With V trimmed by 2 bases and J by 5 bases, 5 bases remained unmatched. Looked up from germline, CDR1 is GTSNPN and CDR2 is SVGIG (reference sequence). In nucleotides, the CDR3 is TGTGCCTGGAGTAAGGGGGCCCAATATGGCTACACCTTC. Protein product: CAWSKGAQYGYTF. The whole variable domain, remainder taken from reference TRBV30 and TRBJ1-2, is SQTIHQWPATLVQPVGSPLSLECTVEGTSNPNLYWYRQAAGRGLQLLFYSVGIGQISSEVPQNLSASRPQDRQFILSSKKLLLSDSGFYLCAWSKGAQYGYTFGSGTRLTVV.

This clone was seen only a few times. The V and J genes are TRBV2 and TRBJ2-7, with D possibly being TRBD2 (5 bases). The CDR3 has 13 amino acids. Germline V gene lookup returns CDR1 SNHLY and CDR2 FYNNEI. The V gene lost 6 bases and the J gene lost 6 bases, with 15 bases spanning the gap. CDR3 DNA: TGTGCCAGCAGAGGCACAAGCGGCGGCGAGCAGTACTTC. Protein: CASRGTSGGEQYF.

This chain uses TRBV11-2 with TRBJ2-2, with 7 bases matching TRBD1. V lost 4 bases to trimming and J lost 1 base; unmatched junction nucleotides: 9. Germline CDR1 SGHAT, CDR2 FQNNGV. This CDR3 is 17 amino acids long. The CDR3 is CASSWTGGEGNTGELFF. The DNA for the CDR3 is TGTGCCAGCAGCTGGACAGGAGGCGAGGGGAACACCGGGGAGCTGTTTTTT. The full variable domain, completed using reference TRBV11-2 and TRBJ2-2, is EAGVAQSPRYKIIEKRQSVAFWCNPISGHATLYWYQQILGQGPKLLIQFQNNGVVDDSQLPKDRFSAERLKGVDSTLKIQPAKLEDSAVYLCASSWTGGEGNTGELFFGEGSRLTVL.

This rearrangement joins TRBV2 to TRBJ1-1, with D possibly TRBD1 on 5 matching bases. Looked up from germline, CDR1 is SNHLY and CDR2 is FYNNEI. Trimming left V 6 bases short and J 5 bases short, with 16 bases between. The CDR3 has 14 residues. The DNA for the CDR3 is TGTGCCAGCAGATTAGGGCAGGGATGGACTGAAGCTTTCTTT. Its protein product is CASRLGQGWTEAFF. Variable domain in full (rest from reference TRBV2 and TRBJ1-1): EPEVTQTPSHQVTQMGQEVILRCVPISNHLYFYWYRQILGQKVEFLVSFYNNEISEKSEIFDDQFSVERPDGSNFTLKIRSTKLEDSAMYFCASRLGQGWTEAFFGQGTRLTVV.

V and J are TRBV12-3 or TRBV12-4 and TRBJ2-5; D call uncertain. V was shortened by 5 bases and J by 6 bases, with 4 bases between the two germline ends. The CDR3 has 10 residues. The CDR3 nucleotides read TGTGCCAGCAGTGCAAAGACCCAGTACTTC. It encodes CASSAKTQYF.

The gene calls are TRBV10-1 and TRBJ2-6, with 7 bases fitting TRBD1. Germline loops: CDR1 WNHNN, CDR2 SYGVQD (reference sequence). The CDR3 sequence is 17 residues long. V was pared by 6 bases and J by 3 bases, with 11 bases of the junction left unmatched. CDR3 amino acids: CASRERQGRGGANVLTF. The CDR3 coding sequence is TGCGCCAGCAGAGAGAGACAGGGCAGGGGTGGGGCCAACGTCCTGACTTTC.

The chain is built from TRBV6-5 and TRBJ2-4, with TRBD2 as a possible D gene (6 bases). The CDR3 runs to 15 residues. Trimming took off 4 bases at V and 4 bases at J, with 14 bases between the two ends. CDR1 and CDR2 (germline): MNHEY, SVGAGI. In nucleotides, the CDR3 is TGTGCCAGCAGTTCGCTAGCGTATGGGAAAAACATTCAGTACTTC. Translating it yields CASSSLAYGKNIQYF.

This chain joins TRBV6-5 and TRBJ1-5, with D uncertain. CDR1 and CDR2 from the germline V gene are MNHEY and SVGAGI. The CDR3 consists of 15 residues. The ends were cut back, 5 bases at V and 3 bases at J, with 14 bases in the middle. The CDR3 sequence is CASSPTGRINQPQHF. CDR3 nucleotide sequence: TGTGCCAGCAGTCCGACTGGACGGATCAATCAGCCCCAGCATTTT.